One T cell receptor (beta chain) is described in this entry. This sample is drawn from a study of blood T cell repertoires in COVID-19. This CDR3 comprises 14 residues. Germline V gene data show CDR1 as WSHSY and CDR2 as SAAADI. Between the trimmed V and J ends, which lost 2 bases and 3 bases, there was a span of 10 bases. Libraries were prepared by immunoSEQ multiplex PCR; TCRdb keeps only in-frame clonotypes and omits some of them. The sample includes 71,000 or so clones, over 75% of them seen just once. The chain links TRBV10-2 to TRBJ1-1; D uncertain. Sequencing was done on a sample of peripheral blood. The receptor was derived from a woman aged 18-29 years with acute or convalescent COVID-19. CDR3 coding DNA: TGCGCCAGCAGTGAGCACAGTAACTACACTGAAGCTTTCTTT. Translating gives CASSEHSNYTEAFF.